This note documents a single T cell receptor beta chain sequence. The antigen remains unidentified. This entry is derived from a study of graft-versus-host responses after intestinal transplantation. The CDR3 totals 15 residues. V gave up 5 bases and J gave up 5 bases; unmatched junction bases: 8. Germline V gives CDR1 MNHNS, CDR2 SASEGT. Method: immunoSEQ multiplex PCR; TCRdb's copy keeps in-frame clones and lacks some. This table has about 88,000 clones, 85% to 95% appearing once. The sequencing here drew on unstimulated CD4+ T cells sorted from spleen or lymph node cells, taken before transplant. The source of this sequence is a human donor who was the organ donor for an intestinal transplant. The V and J genes are TRBV6-1 and TRBJ2-7; 11 nucleotides match TRBD2. CDR3 DNA sequence: TGTGCCAGCAGTTTTAGCGGGAGGGCCGGAAACGAGCAGTACTTC. Protein sequence: CASSFSGRAGNEQYF.